A single sample is the source of the 15 T cell receptor beta chains below, sequenced in a study of CD8 T cells in ankylosing spondylitis. Antigens for these TCRs are unknown. Overall study results and limits: A TCR beta motif of roughly eight highly homologous variants appeared characteristic of ankylosing spondylitis blood.

TCRdb independently ran MiXCR on the 5' RACE reads; one entry per CDR3 protein. The sample lists around 140,000 distinct CDR3 sequences, 17% occurring once. Material: blood, either unsorted or a sorted T cell fraction (not recorded which). The receptors come from a male donor with ankylosing spondylitis.

The table lists this clonotype with a few counts. The chain combines TRBV20-1 with TRBJ2-1; the D is unclear. The germline V gene encodes CDR1 DFQATT and CDR2 SNEGSKA (reference sequence). The CDR3 covers 12 residues. Trimming removed 4 bases from V and 6 bases from J, with 10 bases in between. CDR3 amino acids: CSANRVSNEQFF. Written as DNA, the CDR3 is TGCAGTGCTAACCGGGTCTCCAATGAGCAGTTCTTC.

The chain has TRBV11-2 and TRBJ1-5; TRBD1 might be the D (6 bases). V lost 2 bases to trimming and J lost 4 bases, with 12 bases between them. The CDR3 covers 15 residues. Germline V gene data show CDR1 as SGHAT and CDR2 as FQNNGV. The CDR3 here is CASSLWGTPNQPQHF. The DNA for the CDR3 is TGTGCCAGCAGCTTATGGGGGACACCTAATCAGCCCCAGCATTTT.

V gene TRBV3-1 combines with J gene TRBJ1-2; D not resolved. The CDR3 is made up of 13 amino acids. Trimming stripped 6 bases from V and 6 bases from J, with 14 bases between. Per germline, CDR1 LGHDT and CDR2 YNNKEL (reference sequence). CDR3 sequence reads: CASSQIRSNGYTF. The CDR3 DNA reads as TGTGCCAGCAGTCAGATCCGAAGTAATGGCTACACCTTC.

In this sample, this clonotype turned up a few times. J is TRBJ2-7 and V is TRBV29-1, with D unclear. The V gene lost 6 bases and the J gene lost 0 bases, with 9 bases spanning the gap. Germline V lookup: CDR1 SQVTM, CDR2 ANQGSEA. The CDR3 spans 12 residues. CDR3 bases: TGCAGCGTCCCGACGGGCTCCTACGAGCAGTACTTC. Its translation: CSVPTGSYEQYF.

The rearrangement uses TRBV7-9 and TRBJ2-3, with D perhaps matching TRBD1 or TRBD2 (5 bases each). Germline assignment: CDR1 SEHNR and CDR2 FQNEAQ (reference sequence). This CDR3 has 13 amino acids. V lost 8 bases to trimming and J lost 2 bases, with 11 bases between them. The CDR3 nucleotides read TGTGCCAGCTGTTGGGGGATCACAGATACGCAGTATTTT. It is translated as CASCWGITDTQYF.

V usage is TRBV7-9 and J usage is TRBJ2-7, with unresolved D. V lost 5 bases to trimming and J lost 6 bases, with 11 bases between them. This CDR3 contains 12 residues. Germline V lookup: CDR1 SEHNR, CDR2 FQNEAQ (reference sequence). CDR3 residues: CASSPYRGEQYF. The CDR3 DNA reads TGTGCCAGCAGCCCCTACCGTGGCGAGCAGTACTTC. Looking up the rest from reference TRBV7-9 and TRBJ2-7 gives the full variable domain: DTGVSQNPRHKITKRGQNVTFRCDPISEHNRLYWYRQTLGQGPEFLTYFQNEAQLEKSRLLSDRFSAERPKGSFSTLEIQRTEQGDSAMYLCASSPYRGEQYFGPGTRLTVT.

This chain links TRBV7-9 with TRBJ1-2; tentatively, D is TRBD1 (5 bases). Trimming removed 5 bases from V and 6 bases from J, with 7 bases in between. CDR1 SEHNR and CDR2 FQNEAQ come from the germline V gene (reference sequence). The CDR3 consists of 11 residues. In DNA, the CDR3 is TGTGCCAGCAGCCGCAGGGATGGCTACACCTTC. Translated, it gives CASSRRDGYTF.

This clonotype appeared a few times. V and J are TRBV27 and TRBJ2-5, with 12 nucleotides matching TRBD1. Trimming removed 5 bases from V and 6 bases from J; junction bases left unmatched: 10. The germline CDR1 and CDR2 sequences are MNHEY and SMNVEV (reference sequence). The CDR3 runs 16 residues. The CDR3 coding sequence is TGTGCCAGCAGTCGCTCCGGGACAGGGGGCGCGAAGACCCAGTACTTC. It specifies CASSRSGTGGAKTQYF.

This clonotype was picked up many times. The genes are TRBV10-3 and TRBJ2-3; no clear D. The V end was cut by 3 bases, the J end by 2 bases, with 15 bases between. The length of the CDR3 is 16 residues. CDR1 is ENHRY and CDR2 is SYGVKD in the germline V gene. CDR3: CAISDGGWTDTDTQYF. The CDR3 DNA follows: TGTGCCATCAGTGATGGCGGTTGGACCGACACAGATACGCAGTATTTT.

This clonotype was counted ten times or more. The V and J genes are TRBV7-6 and TRBJ2-2, with 8 bases aligning to TRBD2. From germline, CDR1 is SGHVS and CDR2 FNYEAQ. V was pared by 8 bases and J by 4 bases, with 9 bases of the junction left unmatched. The CDR3 sequence is 15 residues long. CDR3 DNA: TGTGCCAGCGAAATGGCGGGAGGAAGCACCGGGGAGCTGTTTTTT. Translated, it gives CASEMAGGSTGELFF.

The rearrangement uses TRBV27 and TRBJ2-1; maybe TRBD1 (6 bases). Germline V gene data show CDR1 as MNHEY and CDR2 as SMNVEV (reference sequence). V shed 6 bases and J shed 15 bases, with 15 bases lying between them. The CDR3 length is 11 residues. The CDR3 reads CASRVGQRWFF. The CDR3 DNA is TGTGCCAGCAGGGTAGGACAGAGGTGGTTCTTC.

V usage is TRBV12-5 and J usage is TRBJ2-2; D is undetermined. The CDR3 covers 16 residues. Trimming stripped 4 bases from V and 1 base from J, with 13 bases between. The germline gives CDR1 LGHNT, CDR2 FRNRAP. This CDR3 is CASGSPSERNTGELFF. In DNA, the CDR3 is TGTGCTAGTGGTTCACCCTCCGAAAGGAACACCGGGGAGCTGTTTTTT.

The chain employs TRBV11-2 and TRBJ1-2; 9 bases agree with TRBD1. The CDR3 contains 14 residues. Unmatched junction bases numbered 7, after V lost 3 bases and J lost 8 bases. The germline CDR1 and CDR2 sequences are SGHAT and FQNNGV. The CDR3: CASSFIRTGDGYTF. CDR3 nucleotide sequence: TGTGCCAGCAGCTTTATAAGGACAGGGGACGGCTACACCTTC.

V gene TRBV14 combines with J gene TRBJ2-2; the D gene is possibly TRBD1 (6 bases). Germline assignment: CDR1 SGHDN and CDR2 FVKESK. V was clipped by 0 bases and J by 6 bases, with 11 bases between them. The CDR3 loop spans 15 amino acids. DNA of the CDR3: TGTGCCAGCAGCCAAGAAAACAAGGGGGCCGGGGAGCTGTTTTTT. Translated: CASSQENKGAGELFF.

This clonotype was observed a handful of times. V is TRBV9 and J is TRBJ2-5; TRBD1 is a possible D gene (7 bases). The CDR3 consists of 16 residues. Trimming cost V 0 bases and J 5 bases, with 17 bases left between them. Germline values: CDR1 SGDLS, CDR2 YYNGEE. The CDR3 here is CASSVALEGAEETQYF. The DNA for the CDR3 is TGTGCCAGCAGCGTAGCATTGGAGGGGGCCGAGGAGACCCAGTACTTC.